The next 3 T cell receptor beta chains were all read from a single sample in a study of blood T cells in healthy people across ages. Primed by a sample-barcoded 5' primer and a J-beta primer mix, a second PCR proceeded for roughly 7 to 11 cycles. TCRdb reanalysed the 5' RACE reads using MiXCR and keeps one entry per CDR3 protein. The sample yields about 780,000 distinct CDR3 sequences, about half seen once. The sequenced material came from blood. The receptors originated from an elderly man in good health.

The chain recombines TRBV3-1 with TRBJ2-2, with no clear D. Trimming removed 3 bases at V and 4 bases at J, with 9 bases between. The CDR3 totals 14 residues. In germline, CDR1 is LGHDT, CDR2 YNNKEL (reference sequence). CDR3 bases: TGTGCCAGCAGCCACCTTAGTGGCACCGGGGAGCTGTTTTTT. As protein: CASSHLSGTGELFF. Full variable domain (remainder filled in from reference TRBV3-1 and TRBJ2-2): DTAVSQTPKYLVTQMGNDKSIKCEQNLGHDTMYWYKQDSKKFLKIMFSYNNKELIINETVPNRFSPKSPDKAHLNLHINSLELGDSAVYFCASSHLSGTGELFFGEGSRLTVL.

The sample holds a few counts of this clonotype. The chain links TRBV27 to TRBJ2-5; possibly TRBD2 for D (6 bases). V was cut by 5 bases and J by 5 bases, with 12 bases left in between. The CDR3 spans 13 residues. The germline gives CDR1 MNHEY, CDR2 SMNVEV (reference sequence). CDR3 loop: CASSPGLRETQYF. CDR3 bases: TGTGCCAGCAGTCCGGGACTGCGGGAGACCCAGTACTTC.

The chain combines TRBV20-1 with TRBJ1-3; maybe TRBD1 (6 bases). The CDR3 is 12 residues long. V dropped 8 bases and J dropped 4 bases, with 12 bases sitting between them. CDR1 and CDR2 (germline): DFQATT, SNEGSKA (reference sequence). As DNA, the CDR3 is TGCAGTCTTAGGGGGGTCGGAAACACCATATATTTT. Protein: CSLRGVGNTIYF.